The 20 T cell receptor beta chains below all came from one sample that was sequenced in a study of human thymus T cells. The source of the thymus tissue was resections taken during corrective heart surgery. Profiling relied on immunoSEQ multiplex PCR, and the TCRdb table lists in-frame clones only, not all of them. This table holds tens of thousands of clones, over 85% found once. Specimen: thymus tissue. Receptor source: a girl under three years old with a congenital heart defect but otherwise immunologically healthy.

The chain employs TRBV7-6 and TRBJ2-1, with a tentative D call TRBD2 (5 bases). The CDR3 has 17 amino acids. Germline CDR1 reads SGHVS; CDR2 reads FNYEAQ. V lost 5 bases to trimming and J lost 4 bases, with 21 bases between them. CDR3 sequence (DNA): TGTGCCAGCAGCCCGAACCCCGCCAGCGGCCCTTACAATGAGCAGTTCTTC. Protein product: CASSPNPASGPYNEQFF.

The CDR3 loop is CASSFCDVLETGFQGYTF. Written as DNA, the CDR3 is TGTGCCAGCAGCTTTTGCGACGTTCTGGAGACCGGGTTTCAAGGCTACACCTTC. The chain combines TRBV7-2 with TRBJ1-2; D uncertain. Germline loops: CDR1 SGHTA, CDR2 FQGNSA. The ends were cut back, 3 bases at V and 8 bases at J, with 28 bases in the middle. The CDR3 runs to 18 residues.

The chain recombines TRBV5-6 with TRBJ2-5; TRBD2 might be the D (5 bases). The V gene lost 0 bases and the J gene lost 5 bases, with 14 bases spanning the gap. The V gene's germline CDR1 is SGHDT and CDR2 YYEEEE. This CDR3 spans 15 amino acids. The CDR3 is CASSLVWGAAETQYF. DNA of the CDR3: TGTGCCAGCAGCTTGGTCTGGGGAGCTGCGGAGACCCAGTACTTC.

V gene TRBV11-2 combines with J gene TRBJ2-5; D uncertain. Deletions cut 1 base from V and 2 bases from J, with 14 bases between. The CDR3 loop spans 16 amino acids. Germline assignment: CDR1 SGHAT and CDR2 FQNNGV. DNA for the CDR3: TGTGCCAGCAGCTTAGGGCACGGGCAGCCTCAAGAGACCCAGTACTTC. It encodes CASSLGHGQPQETQYF.

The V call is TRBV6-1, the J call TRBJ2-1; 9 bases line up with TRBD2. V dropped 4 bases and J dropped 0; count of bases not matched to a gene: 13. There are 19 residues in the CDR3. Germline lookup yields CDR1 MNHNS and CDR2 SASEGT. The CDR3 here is CASSASPSGKTVSYNEQFF. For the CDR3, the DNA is TGTGCCAGCAGTGCCTCCCCTAGCGGGAAGACTGTCTCCTACAATGAGCAGTTCTTC.

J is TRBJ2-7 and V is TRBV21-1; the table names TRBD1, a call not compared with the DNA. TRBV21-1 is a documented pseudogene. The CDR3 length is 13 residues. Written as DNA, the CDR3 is TGTGCCAGCAGCAAAGATGGCCCCTACGAGCAGTACTTC. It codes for CASSKDGPYEQYF.

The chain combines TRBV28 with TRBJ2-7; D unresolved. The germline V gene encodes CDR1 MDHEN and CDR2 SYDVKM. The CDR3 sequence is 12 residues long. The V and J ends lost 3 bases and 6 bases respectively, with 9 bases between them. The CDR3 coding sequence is TGTGCCAGCAGTTTTGAGTTGGGCGAGCAGTACTTC. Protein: CASSFELGEQYF.

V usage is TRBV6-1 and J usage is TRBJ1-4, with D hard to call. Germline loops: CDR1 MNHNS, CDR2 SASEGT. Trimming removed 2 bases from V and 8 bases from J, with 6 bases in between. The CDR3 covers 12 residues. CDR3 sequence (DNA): TGTGCCAGCAGTGAATTTAGGGAAAAACTGTTTTTT. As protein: CASSEFREKLFF.

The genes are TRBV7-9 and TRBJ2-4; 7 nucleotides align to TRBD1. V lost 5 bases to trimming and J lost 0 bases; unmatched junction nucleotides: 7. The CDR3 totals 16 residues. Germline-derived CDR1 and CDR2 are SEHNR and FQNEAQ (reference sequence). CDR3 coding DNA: TGTGCCAGCAGCAAAGACAGGGCTCTAGCCAAAAACATTCAGTACTTC. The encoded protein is CASSKDRALAKNIQYF.

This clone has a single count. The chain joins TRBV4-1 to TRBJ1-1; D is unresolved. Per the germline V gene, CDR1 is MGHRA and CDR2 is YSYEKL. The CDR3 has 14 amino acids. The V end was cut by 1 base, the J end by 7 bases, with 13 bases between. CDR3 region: CASSQVSSLFEAFF. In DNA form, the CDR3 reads TGCGCCAGCAGCCAAGTTTCATCCCTATTTGAAGCTTTCTTT.

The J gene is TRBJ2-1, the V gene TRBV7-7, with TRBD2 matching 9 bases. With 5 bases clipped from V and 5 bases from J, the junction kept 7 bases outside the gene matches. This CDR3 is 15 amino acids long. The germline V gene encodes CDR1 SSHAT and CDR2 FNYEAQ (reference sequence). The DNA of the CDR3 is TGTGCCAGCAGCCCCGGGACTAGCCCGGACAATGAGCAGTTCTTC. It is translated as CASSPGTSPDNEQFF.

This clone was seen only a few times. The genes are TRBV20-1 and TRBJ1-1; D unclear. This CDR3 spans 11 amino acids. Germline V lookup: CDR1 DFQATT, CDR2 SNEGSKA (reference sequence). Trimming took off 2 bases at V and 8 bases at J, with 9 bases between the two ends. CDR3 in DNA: TGCAGTGCTAGATGTGATCCCGAAGCTTTCTTT. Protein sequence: CSARCDPEAFF.

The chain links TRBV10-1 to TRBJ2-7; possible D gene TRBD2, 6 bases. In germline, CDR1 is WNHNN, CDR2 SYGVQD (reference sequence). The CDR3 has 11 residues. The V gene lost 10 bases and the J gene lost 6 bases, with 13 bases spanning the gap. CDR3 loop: CATSGGLEQYF. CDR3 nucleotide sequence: TGCGCCACATCTGGGGGACTCGAGCAGTACTTC.

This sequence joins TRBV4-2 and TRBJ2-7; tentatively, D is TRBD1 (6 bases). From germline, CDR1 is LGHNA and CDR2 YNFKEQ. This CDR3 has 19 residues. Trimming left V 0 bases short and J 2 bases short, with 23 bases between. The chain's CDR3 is CASSQDRTEIPNTAYEQYF. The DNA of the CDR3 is TGTGCCAGCAGCCAAGATAGGACAGAGATACCGAATACTGCCTACGAGCAGTACTTC.

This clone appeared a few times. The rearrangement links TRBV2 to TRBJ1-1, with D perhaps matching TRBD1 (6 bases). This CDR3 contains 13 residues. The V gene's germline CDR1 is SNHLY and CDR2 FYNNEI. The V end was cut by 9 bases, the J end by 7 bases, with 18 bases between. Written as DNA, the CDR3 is TGTGCCAGGCCTAAGAGGGGGGAAGTTGAAGCTTTCTTT. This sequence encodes CARPKRGEVEAFF.

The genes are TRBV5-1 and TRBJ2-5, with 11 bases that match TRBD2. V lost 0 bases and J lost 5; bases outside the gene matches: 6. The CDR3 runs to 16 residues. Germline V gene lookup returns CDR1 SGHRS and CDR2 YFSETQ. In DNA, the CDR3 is TGCGCCAGCAGCTTGGGGCCTAGCGGGAGGAGGGAGACCCAGTACTTC. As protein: CASSLGPSGRRETQYF.

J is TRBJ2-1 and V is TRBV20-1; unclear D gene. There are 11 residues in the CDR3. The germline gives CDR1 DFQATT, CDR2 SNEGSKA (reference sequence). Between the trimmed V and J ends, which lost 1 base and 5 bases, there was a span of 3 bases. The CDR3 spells CSARVHNEQFF. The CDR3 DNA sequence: TGCAGTGCTAGAGTCCACAATGAGCAGTTCTTC.

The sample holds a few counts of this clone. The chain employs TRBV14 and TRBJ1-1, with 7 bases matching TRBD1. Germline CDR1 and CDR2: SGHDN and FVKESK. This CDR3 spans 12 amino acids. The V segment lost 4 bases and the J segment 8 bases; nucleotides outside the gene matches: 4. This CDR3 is CASSRKGQEAFF. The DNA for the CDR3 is TGTGCCAGCAGCCGAAAGGGACAGGAAGCTTTCTTT.

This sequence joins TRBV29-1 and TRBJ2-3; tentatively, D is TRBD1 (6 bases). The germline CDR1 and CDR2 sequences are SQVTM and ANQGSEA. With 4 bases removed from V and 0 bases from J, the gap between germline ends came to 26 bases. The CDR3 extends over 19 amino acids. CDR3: CSVAWVGGLARTSTDTQYF. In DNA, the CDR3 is TGCAGCGTTGCTTGGGTAGGGGGTTTGGCCAGAACTAGCACAGATACGCAGTATTTT.

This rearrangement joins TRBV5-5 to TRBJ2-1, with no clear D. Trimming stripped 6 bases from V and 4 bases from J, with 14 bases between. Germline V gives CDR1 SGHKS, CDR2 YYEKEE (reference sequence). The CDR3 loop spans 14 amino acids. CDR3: CASNRDTLYNEQFF. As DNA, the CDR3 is TGTGCCAGCAATAGAGATACCCTATACAATGAGCAGTTCTTC. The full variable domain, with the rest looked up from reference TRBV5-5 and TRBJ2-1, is DAGVTQSPTHLIKTRGQQVTLRCSPISGHKSVSWYQQVLGQGPQFIFQYYEKEERGRGNFPDRFSARQFPNYSSELNVNALLLGDSALYLCASNRDTLYNEQFFGPGTRLTVL.